The 9 T cell receptor beta chains in this list originate from one sample, sequenced in a study of OX40 agonist ivuxolimab in advanced cancers. The data were produced by immunoSEQ multiplex PCR, yet TCRdb's version contains in-frame clones alone and is incomplete. Found here are about 80,000 clones, just under 85% of them singletons; the top ten hold 20% to 30%. Sequenced here: CD4+ or CD8+ T cells sorted from blood, sampled in a trial of the OX40 agonist ivuxolimab. These receptors came from an adult with an advanced solid tumor such as melanoma, head and neck, liver or kidney cancer.

The genes are TRBV6-1 and TRBJ1-1, with D perhaps TRBD1 (6 bases). Germline CDR1 and CDR2: MNHNS and SASEGT. Trimming took 5 bases from V and 2 from J, leaving 15 bases between them. This CDR3 has 15 residues. The CDR3 DNA reads TGTGCCAGCAGTCTCGGACAGTGGGGCAACACTGAAGCTTTCTTT. The encoded protein is CASSLGQWGNTEAFF.

The genes are TRBV13 and TRBJ2-1; the D is unclear. The CDR3 runs to 14 residues. Germline V gives CDR1 PRHDT, CDR2 FYEKMQ (reference sequence). V lost 0 bases, J lost 8 bases, and 11 bases lay in between. The CDR3 is CASSLGARGDEQFF. The CDR3 coding sequence is TGTGCCAGCAGCTTAGGGGCTCGAGGAGATGAGCAGTTCTTC. Combining the CDR3 with reference TRBV13 and TRBJ2-1 gives the whole variable domain AAGVIQSPRHLIKEKRETATLKCYPIPRHDTVYWYQQGPGQDPQFLISFYEKMQSDKGSIPDRFSAQQFSDYHSELNMSSLELGDSALYFCASSLGARGDEQFFGPGTRLTVL.

This clone has just a few counts. This rearrangement joins TRBV19 to TRBJ1-6, with 8 nucleotides matching TRBD1. The CDR3 loop spans 16 amino acids. V shed 0 bases and J 7 bases; nucleotides not matched to a gene: 5. CDR1 and CDR2 from the germline V gene are LNHDA and SQIVND (reference sequence). In DNA form, the CDR3 reads TGTGCCAGTAGTATAGATCGGGACAGGTCAAATTCACCCCTCCACTTT. It codes for CASSIDRDRSNSPLHF.

The chain is built from TRBV19 and TRBJ1-5; D possibly corresponds to TRBD1 (5 bases). CDR1 and CDR2 from the germline V gene are LNHDA and SQIVND (reference sequence). This CDR3 spans 14 amino acids. The V end was cut by 7 bases, the J end by 1 base, with 11 bases between. CDR3 protein: CASTIRDSNQPQHF. The DNA of the CDR3 is TGTGCCAGTACCATAAGGGACAGCAATCAGCCCCAGCATTTT.

CDR3 amino acids: CASSWSLNTEAFF. In DNA form, the CDR3 reads TGTGCCAGCAGCTGGTCACTGAACACTGAAGCTTTCTTT. The chain is built from TRBV7-8 and TRBJ1-1; no firm D call. CDR1 is SGHVS, CDR2 FQNEAQ, per germline. The CDR3 is made up of 13 amino acids. Trimming stripped 4 bases from V and 0 bases from J, with 6 bases between.

V usage is TRBV7-9 and J usage is TRBJ1-1, with 10 bases fitting TRBD1. Germline V gives CDR1 SEHNR, CDR2 FQNEAQ (reference sequence). The CDR3 length is 15 residues. Trimming removed 5 bases from V and 1 base from J; junction bases left unmatched: 4. This CDR3 reads CASSHRQGANTEAFF. DNA of the CDR3: TGTGCCAGCAGCCATCGACAGGGGGCGAACACTGAAGCTTTCTTT.

The rearrangement joins TRBV4-2 to TRBJ2-5; TRBD2 matches at 14 bases. V lost 4 bases and J lost 2; bases outside the gene matches: 3. CDR1 and CDR2 from the germline V gene are LGHNA and YNFKEQ. The CDR3 totals 16 residues. CDR3 nucleotides: TGTGCCAGCAGCCCTCGGACTAGCGGGGGGCAAGAGACCCAGTACTTC. This codes for CASSPRTSGGQETQYF.

The J gene is TRBJ1-5, the V gene TRBV9; D might be TRBD1 (5 bases). The CDR3 sequence is 16 residues long. The V gene's germline CDR1 is SGDLS and CDR2 YYNGEE. Trimming stripped 0 bases from V and 0 bases from J, with 10 bases between. CDR3 coding DNA: TGTGCCAGCAGCGTAGTAGTACAGGATAGCAATCAGCCCCAGCATTTT. It specifies CASSVVVQDSNQPQHF.

The chain joins TRBV5-1 to TRBJ2-2, with D possibly TRBD1 on 5 matching bases. The germline CDR1 and CDR2 sequences are SGHRS and YFSETQ. V was clipped by 4 bases and J by 2 bases, with 9 bases between them. The CDR3 length is 14 residues. CDR3 amino acids: CASSETGNTGELFF. The CDR3 DNA is TGCGCCAGCAGCGAAACAGGAAACACCGGGGAGCTGTTTTTT.